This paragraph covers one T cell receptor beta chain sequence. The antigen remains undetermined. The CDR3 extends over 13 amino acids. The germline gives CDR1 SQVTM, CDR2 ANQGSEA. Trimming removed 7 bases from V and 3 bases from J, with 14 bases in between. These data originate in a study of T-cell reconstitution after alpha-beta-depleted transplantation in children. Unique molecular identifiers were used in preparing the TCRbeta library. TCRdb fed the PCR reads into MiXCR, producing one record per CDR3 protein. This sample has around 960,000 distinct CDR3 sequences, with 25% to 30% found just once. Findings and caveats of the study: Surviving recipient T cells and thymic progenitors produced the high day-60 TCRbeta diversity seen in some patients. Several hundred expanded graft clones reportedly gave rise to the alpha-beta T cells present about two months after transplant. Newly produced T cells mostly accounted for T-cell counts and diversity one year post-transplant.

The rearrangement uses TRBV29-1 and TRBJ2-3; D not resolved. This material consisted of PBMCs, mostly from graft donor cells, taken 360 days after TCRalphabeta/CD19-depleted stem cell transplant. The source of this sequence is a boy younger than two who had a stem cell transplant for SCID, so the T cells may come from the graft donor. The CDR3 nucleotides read TGCAGCGCCGCGACCAGATTGACAGATACGCAGTATTTT. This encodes CSAATRLTDTQYF.